These T cell receptor beta chains were read from a single sample in a study of T cell repertoires in cytomegalovirus infection. TCRdb called the reads again in MiXCR, with one record for every CDR3 protein. The sample consists of 200,000 to 250,000 distinct CDR3 sequences, 30% to 45% of them appearing once. These receptors lack a known antigen. The sample consisted of CD8+ T cells from cultured PBMCs, taken from culture after CMV antigen stimulation. All receptors come from a human donor in good health (CMV status not recorded). Some clones in this sample may be carry-over from other donors' samples. CDR3s include the opening cysteine and the closing phenylalanine or tryptophan. A D gene is named only where the DNA matches it firmly. Clone size is not always given. Where it is, it says once, few, many or a class for expanded clones.

>NA|TRBV27|NA
CASSLTVHYEQYF
>NA|TRBV27|NA
CASTDRLSGANVLTF
>NA|TRBV10-2|many
CASSRQSSYNEQFF
>TRBD1|TRBV12-5|NA
CASGLTDRVAYEQYF
>NA|TRBV7-4|few
CASSLAQTSRQETQYF
>NA|TRBV6-1|few
CASSRREIAQGNSNQPQHF
>NA|TRBV6-2/TRBV6-3|few
CASKGNRDLNQPQHF
>TRBD1|TRBV20-1|NA
CSASADRESRYGYTF
>NA|TRBV6-6|once
CASSYSRSGSSYEQYF
>NA|TRBV7-6|few
CASSLGPQENNEQFF
>NA|TRBV10-2|NA
CASEQGNIQYF
>NA|TRBV6-2/TRBV6-3|NA
CASSDPPPSEGLRQPQHF
>TRBD1|TRBV9|many
CASSPGTRDRVYF
>NA|TRBV6-5|few
CASSYATPYNEQFF
>TRBD1|TRBV28|few
CASSSRDRGGYTF
>TRBD2|TRBV12-3/TRBV12-4|NA
CASSHRGEFTGELFF
>NA|TRBV4-1|NA
CASSHGGSDPKFF
>TRBD2|TRBV7-6|NA
CASSLASGGEQVETQYF
>NA|TRBV7-2|many
CASSLAPVANTGELFF
>TRBD1|TRBV10-3|NA
CAIRNGQGEGQPQHF
>TRBD1|TRBV7-2|many
CASSPRTGANEQFF
>TRBD1|TRBV19|NA
CASSPLLGQGKETQYF
>NA|TRBV6-6|NA
CASREPVQETQYF
>NA|TRBV6-1|once
CASSEAPGGHTDTQYF
>NA|TRBV7-6|NA
CASSLGVRYTF
>NA|TRBV28|few
CASSSIAEGANTEAFF
>NA|TRBV7-8|few
CASSPQGAGNTIYF
>NA|TRBV6-2/TRBV6-3|NA
CASIRSSWVTGYTF
>NA|TRBV7-9|NA
CASSSAATTRNEQFF
>NA|TRBV9|many
CASSADLSANSGNTIYF
>TRBD1|TRBV7-3|NA
CASSLWDRGSYNEQFF
>TRBD1|TRBV12-3/TRBV12-4|few
CASGQGSNQPQHF
>TRBD2|TRBV5-5|few
CASSLVVTSGRAGELFF
>TRBD1|TRBV7-6|NA
CASSSWDREGTGELFF
>TRBD1|TRBV6-5|NA
CASSYRTGVYTF
>NA|TRBV27|few
CASSSGQARVGGGSYEQYF
>NA|TRBV7-9|NA
CASSTPASYEQYF
>NA|TRBV4-2|NA
CASSPGDVTREDFF
>NA|TRBV12-3/TRBV12-4|NA
CASSPGDHYEQYF
>NA|TRBV15|NA
CATTTGVSSYNEQFF
>TRBD2|TRBV7-9|many
CASSSWTSGGPLGNEQFF
>NA|TRBV7-8|few
CASLSTLTQETQYF
>NA|TRBV27|NA
CASSLWGDGYTF
>NA|TRBV11-2|many
CASGPGSSYEQYF
>NA|TRBV6-1|few
CASSEYRRLNTGELFF
>NA|TRBV4-1|NA
CASSQDGNTEQYF
>TRBD2|TRBV24-1|NA
CATSDSSGSYNEQFF
>TRBD2|TRBV7-2|NA
CASSYSRTSGRFGKLFF
>TRBD1|TRBV10-3|few
CAISEGTGGQREQYF
>TRBD1|TRBV4-2|NA
CASSQDIRDRQGTFF
>TRBD2|TRBV27|few
CASSPPGEGLYEQYF
>TRBD1|TRBV6-1|few
CASSEKGTGAYNSPLHF
>NA|TRBV27|NA
CASFSGLGGDTQYF
>TRBD1|TRBV20-1|NA
CSAPEGTGHMEQYF
>NA|TRBV7-9|NA
CASSLALGPGELFF